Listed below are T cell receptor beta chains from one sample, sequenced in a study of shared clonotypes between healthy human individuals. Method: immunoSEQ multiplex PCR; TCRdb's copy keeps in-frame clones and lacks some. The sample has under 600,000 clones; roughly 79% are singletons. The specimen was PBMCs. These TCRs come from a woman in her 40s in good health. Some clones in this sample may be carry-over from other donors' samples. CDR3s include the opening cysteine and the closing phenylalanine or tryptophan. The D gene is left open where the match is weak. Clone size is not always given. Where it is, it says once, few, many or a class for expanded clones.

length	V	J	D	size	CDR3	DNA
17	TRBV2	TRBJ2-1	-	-	CASREISGYSSYNEQFF	TGTGCCAGCAGGGAAATCTCGGGATACAGCTCCTACAATGAGCAGTTCTTC
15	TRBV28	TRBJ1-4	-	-	CASSHWGRTNEKLFF	TGTGCCAGCAGCCACTGGGGGCGGACTAATGAAAAACTGTTTTTT
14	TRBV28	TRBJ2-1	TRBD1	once	CASSSRQGTNEQFF	TGTGCCAGCAGTTCAAGACAGGGCACAAATGAGCAGTTCTTC
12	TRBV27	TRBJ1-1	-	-	CASSPQGGEAFF	TGTGCCAGCAGTCCACAGGGAGGCGAAGCTTTCTTT
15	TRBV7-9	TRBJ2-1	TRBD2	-	CASSLGRASGNRQFF	TGTGCCAGCAGCTTAGGTCGGGCTAGCGGGAATAGGCAGTTCTTC
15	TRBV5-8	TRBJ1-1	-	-	CASSKRGGSNTEAFF	TGTGCCAGCAGTAAACGCGGGGGCTCGAACACTGAAGCTTTCTTT
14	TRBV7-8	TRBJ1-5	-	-	CASSLGDRNQPQHF	TGTGCCAGCAGCTTAGGAGACAGGAATCAGCCCCAGCATTTT
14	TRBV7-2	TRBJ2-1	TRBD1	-	CASSWTGGKNEQFF	TGTGCCAGCAGCTGGACAGGGGGCAAGAATGAGCAGTTCTTC
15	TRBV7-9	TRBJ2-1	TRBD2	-	CASSLGLGWDNEQFF	TGTGCCAGCAGCTTGGGACTAGGGTGGGACAATGAGCAGTTCTTC
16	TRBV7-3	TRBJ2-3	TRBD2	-	CASSQGLAGVTDTQYF	TGTGCCAGCAGCCAGGGACTAGCGGGAGTCACAGATACGCAGTATTTT
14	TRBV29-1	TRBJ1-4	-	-	CSVLRVEYGEKLFF	TGCAGCGTTTTACGGGTCGAGTATGGTGAAAAACTGTTTTTT
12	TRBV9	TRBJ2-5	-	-	CASGRVGETQYF	TGTGCCAGCGGCCGGGTAGGAGAGACCCAGTACTTC
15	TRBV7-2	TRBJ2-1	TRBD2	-	CASSPRRAGGNEQFF	TGTGCCAGCAGCCCCCGGCGGGCGGGAGGGAATGAGCAGTTCTTC